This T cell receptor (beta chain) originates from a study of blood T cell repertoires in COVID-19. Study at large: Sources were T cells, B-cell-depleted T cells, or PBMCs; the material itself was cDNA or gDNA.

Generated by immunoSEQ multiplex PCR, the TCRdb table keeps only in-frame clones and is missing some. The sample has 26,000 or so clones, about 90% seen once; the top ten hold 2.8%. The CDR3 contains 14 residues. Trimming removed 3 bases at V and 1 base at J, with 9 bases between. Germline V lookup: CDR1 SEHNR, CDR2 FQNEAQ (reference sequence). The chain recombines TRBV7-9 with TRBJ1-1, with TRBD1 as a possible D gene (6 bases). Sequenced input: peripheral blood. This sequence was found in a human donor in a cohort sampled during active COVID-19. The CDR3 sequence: CASSLTGRNTEAFF. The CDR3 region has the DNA TGTGCCAGCAGCTTGACAGGTCGGAACACTGAAGCTTTCTTT.